A selection of T cell receptor beta chains follows, all from one sample in a study of blood T cell repertoires in COVID-19. Measured with immunoSEQ multiplex PCR; TCRdb has only the in-frame clones, and not every one. The top ten hold 8.6% of the sample, which has over 120,000 clones, roughly 89% seen once. Sample: peripheral blood. The receptors were gathered from a woman between 50 and 59 years old with active or convalescent COVID-19. Both conserved end residues are trimmed from each CDR3. The D gene is left open where the match is weak.

TRBV30	.	13	TRBJ2-1	AWSTTVNVYNEQF
TRBV7-3	TRBD1	11	TRBJ2-7	ASSPGTGREQY
TRBV16	.	15	TRBJ1-1	ASSQSAPGVMNTEAF
TRBV10-3	.	12	TRBJ1-5	ASGPGAGNQPQH
TRBV11-2	.	13	TRBJ2-6	ASSSQVSGANVLT
TRBV4-3	.	14	TRBJ2-2	ASSLVWGVNTGELF
TRBV29-1	TRBD1	11	TRBJ2-5	SVDRGQGETQY
TRBV19	TRBD1	15	TRBJ1-5	ASSIFRQGNSNQPQH
TRBV5-8	.	10	TRBJ2-3	ASRLSTDTQY
TRBV5-4	.	15	TRBJ1-1	ASRGPSGGDVGTEAF
TRBV5-1	.	13	TRBJ1-3	ASSPDGDSGNTIY
TRBV18	.	11	TRBJ1-2	ASSPPSTYGYT
TRBV5-5	.	12	TRBJ1-2	ASSPGRVGGGYT
TRBV5-6	.	10	TRBJ2-1	ASSFNRSPQF
TRBV10-3	.	10	TRBJ1-4	AISETGEKLF
TRBV15	.	11	TRBJ1-2	ATSREAGDGYT
TRBV7-2	TRBD1	12	TRBJ1-1	ASSYDRGGTEAF
TRBV5-4	TRBD1	11	TRBJ2-4	ASSPGQGNIQY
TRBV7-4	.	14	TRBJ2-1	ASSLSRRLSYNEQF
TRBV7-9	TRBD2	15	TRBJ2-7	ASSSFGLAGDKYEQY
TRBV25-1	.	12	TRBJ1-6	ASSERPGVSPLH
TRBV5-6	TRBD1	12	TRBJ1-5	ASSFRDRGGPQH
TRBV6-1	.	12	TRBJ1-1	ASSDLRGNTEAF
TRBV7-2	.	12	TRBJ1-2	ASSLAGQNYGYT
TRBV6-2/TRBV6-3	.	11	TRBJ1-2	ASSPTGNYGYT
TRBV19	TRBD2	15	TRBJ2-3	ASSIRGLAGVTDTQY
TRBV11-3	TRBD1	11	TRBJ1-2	ASSSGQGEGYT
TRBV6-4	TRBD2	14	TRBJ2-3	ASSARSGGAIDTQY
TRBV11-1	.	12	TRBJ1-2	ASRKKGGEDGYT
TRBV4-3	.	11	TRBJ2-5	ASSQDSGETQY
TRBV3-1/TRBV3-2	.	13	TRBJ1-1	ASSRHGGKNTEAF
TRBV7-3	.	12	TRBJ1-1	ASSTGTQNTEAF
TRBV7-2	.	11	TRBJ2-7	ASSLVESHEQY
TRBV23-1	.	13	TRBJ2-5	ASSLNLGRLKTQY
TRBV7-3	.	15	TRBJ2-1	ASSPGGGLSSYNEQF
TRBV14	.	13	TRBJ2-3	ASSQDVKGGSTQY
TRBV27	TRBD1	11	TRBJ1-2	ASSSTGVYGYT
TRBV14	TRBD1	12	TRBJ1-2	ASSPGQDLYGYT
TRBV5-1	.	14	TRBJ2-1	ASSLTGGLRYNEQF
TRBV27	TRBD1	13	TRBJ2-7	ASTWTGSSSYEQY
TRBV2	TRBD1	12	TRBJ2-7	ASRLGQGIYEQY
TRBV11-2	TRBD1	13	TRBJ1-2	ASSLDGQVLNGYT
TRBV4-1	.	13	TRBJ1-4	ASSQDPGINEKLF
TRBV28	.	11	TRBJ2-7	ATTPPGSYEQY
TRBV29-1	TRBD2	14	TRBJ2-1	SVVTSGDSSYNEQF
TRBV6-4	.	11	TRBJ1-3	ASSQGSGNTIY
TRBV24-1	.	13	TRBJ2-2	ATSRIGGATGELF
TRBV27	TRBD1	11	TRBJ1-2	ASSTQGYYGYT
TRBV30	.	12	TRBJ1-1	AWRLSGANTEAF
TRBV5-1	.	12	TRBJ2-5	ASHPAGTQETQY
TRBV4-2	TRBD2	14	TRBJ2-1	ASSPLPSGAYNEQF
TRBV12-3/TRBV12-4	.	8	TRBJ1-1	ASSRTEAF